This T cell receptor beta chain originates from a study of shared clonotypes between healthy human individuals. The CDR3 has 14 residues. Looked up from germline, CDR1 is GTSNPN and CDR2 is SVGIG (reference sequence). Trimming took 3 bases from V and 4 from J; bases not matched to a gene: 6. The protocol was immunoSEQ multiplex PCR, while the TCRdb copy is restricted to in-frame clones and leaves out a portion. The sample includes a few million clones, approximately 93% seen only once; the top ten take 0.39%. This TCR came from a man younger than 35 in good health. Some clones in this sample may be carry-over from other donors' samples. The sequenced sample was naive CD4+ T cells from PBMCs. The subset denotes: CD45RA+ positively selected. V gene TRBV30 combines with J gene TRBJ2-7; 10 bases fit TRBD2. Here the CDR3 DNA reads TGTGCCTGGAGAGCAAGCGGGAGGGGGTACGAGCAGTACTTC. As protein: CAWRASGRGYEQYF.